This TCR beta chain was identified during a study of identical twins (dated by TCRdb to about 2016). Study-wide context: TCR alpha and beta repertoires from monozygotic twins, unrelated adults of various ages and cord blood were deep-sequenced to test whether fetal clonotypes persist. To rule out contamination, replicate twin experiments were performed at different times with different library preparation protocols.

Only healthy Caucasian donors were included. Three pairs of female monozygotic twins, all aged roughly 18 to 29 years, made up the twin cohort. Positive isolation kits from Invitrogen were used to isolate CD4+ and CD8+ T cell populations. The CDR3 measures 14 amino acids from cysteine to phenylalanine. Only the CDR3 part of the read is kept: 42 bases, read in frame from the first base. V is pared back by 3 bases and J by 0 bases, with 9 bases lying between the germline termini. CDR1 and CDR2, looked up from the germline V gene, are SGHRS and YFSETQ. Comments on this clonotype: Its cognate antigen has yet to be identified. No base qualities exist here, and no much larger clone lies one base off it.

Libraries were built with 5' RACE. TCRdb shows the sequencer as Illumina HiSeq 2000. A universal primer binding site was introduced by template switching, and a unique molecular identifier was present in the final cDNA, enabling accurate counting of TCR cDNA molecules. First-strand cDNA for TCR alpha and beta chains was synthesized from specific primers in the conserved constant-segment region. To control for contamination, every cDNA library carried two barcodes: a SMART-Mk sample barcode plus Illumina barcodes. Two successive PCR steps introduced TruSeq adapter sequences along with Illumina sample barcodes. The Illumina HiSeq platform was used with custom primers to sequence TCR alpha and beta cDNA libraries. As for how the authors treated the data: MiGEC processed the raw reads to extract unique molecular identifiers, while MiXCR was used to determine the CDR3 positions. For each individual, recombination models were inferred using an EM algorithm with the repgenHMM and IGoR tools. Shared clonotype analysis was performed with the tcR package in R, normalizing sharing by the product of cloneset sizes. To study raw recombination without the effects of thymic and clonal selection, out-of-frame nonproductive sequences were analyzed. TCRdb took the public reads, trimmed them with fastp at Q25, ran MiXCR for clone calling and kept in-frame beta chains. One record per CDR3 amino acid sequence lists the most common genes and DNA. It is TCRdb's table, rather than the study itself, that gives the V and J calls and clone size. Here the sample has some 500,000 distinct CDR3 sequences; approximately 15% occur a single time. The ten largest clones take up about 0.52% of the sample.

What the study reported, not specific to this receptor: Excess twin sharing in beta out-of-frame sequences was weaker because fewer shared sequences lowered the signal-to-noise ratio. Out-of-frame TCR alpha sharing in monozygotic twins was systematically underestimated by recombination models, whereas sharing between unrelated individuals was in agreement with the recombination models. Abundant cord blood beta clonotypes had fewer insertions, young adult naive repertoires showed a similar but weaker trend, and memory repertoires showed no such trend. Out-of-frame TCR alpha sequences shared between twins showed an excess of low generation-probability sequences compared with coincidental sharing between unrelated individuals. Zero-insertion analyses could be partly confounded by invariant T cells such as MAIT and iNKT, though diverse VJ usage argued against such confounding for most clonotypes. Conclusions relied on cross-sectional statistical analysis, since the same donors could not be followed over many years.

This sample also appeared in a second study, on yellow fever vaccine responses in identical twins. Reported in the second study: According to the authors, in identical twins the way T cells responded to vaccination appeared partly convergent and partly personalized. In identical twins, the study followed T cell clones that responded to the vaccine with precision.

Sequencing was performed on CD4+ T cells sorted from blood. The V gene is TRBV5-1 and the J gene is TRBJ2-5; tentative D gene TRBD2, with 6 bases matching. The receptor comes from a woman in her late teens or twenties in good health. The CDR3 region has the sequence CASSYIADQETQYF. The bases read TGCGCCAGCAGCTATATAGCGGACCAAGAGACCCAGTACTTC.